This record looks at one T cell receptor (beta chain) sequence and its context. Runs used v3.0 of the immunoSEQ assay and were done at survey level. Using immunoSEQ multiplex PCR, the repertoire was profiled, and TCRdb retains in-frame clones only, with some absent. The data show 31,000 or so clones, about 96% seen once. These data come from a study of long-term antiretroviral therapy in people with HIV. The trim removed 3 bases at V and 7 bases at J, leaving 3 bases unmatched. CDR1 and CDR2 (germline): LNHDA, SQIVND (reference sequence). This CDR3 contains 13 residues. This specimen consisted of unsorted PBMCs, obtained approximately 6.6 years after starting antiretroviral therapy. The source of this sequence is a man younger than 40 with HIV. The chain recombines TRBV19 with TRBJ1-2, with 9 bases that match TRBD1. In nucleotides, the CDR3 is TGTGCCAGTAGTATGGGACAGGGTGTTGGCTACACCTTC. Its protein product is CASSMGQGVGYTF.